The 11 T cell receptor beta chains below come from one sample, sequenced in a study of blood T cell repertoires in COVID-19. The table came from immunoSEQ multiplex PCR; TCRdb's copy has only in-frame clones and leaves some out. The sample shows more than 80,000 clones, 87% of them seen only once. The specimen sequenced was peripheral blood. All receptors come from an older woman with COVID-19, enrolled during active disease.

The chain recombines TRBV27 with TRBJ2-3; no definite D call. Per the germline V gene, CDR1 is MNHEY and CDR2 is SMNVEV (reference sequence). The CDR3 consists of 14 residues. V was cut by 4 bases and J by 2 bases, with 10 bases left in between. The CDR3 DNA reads TGTGCCAGCAGTTCTACCCGGTCCACAGATACGCAGTATTTT. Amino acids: CASSSTRSTDTQYF.

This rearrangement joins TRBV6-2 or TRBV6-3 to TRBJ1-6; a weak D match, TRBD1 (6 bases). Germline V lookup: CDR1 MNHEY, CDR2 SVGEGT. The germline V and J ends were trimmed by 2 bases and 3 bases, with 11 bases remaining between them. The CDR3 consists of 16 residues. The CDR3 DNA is TGTGCCAGCAGTTACCGAGTGGGACACTATAATTCACCCCTCCACTTT. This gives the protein CASSYRVGHYNSPLHF.

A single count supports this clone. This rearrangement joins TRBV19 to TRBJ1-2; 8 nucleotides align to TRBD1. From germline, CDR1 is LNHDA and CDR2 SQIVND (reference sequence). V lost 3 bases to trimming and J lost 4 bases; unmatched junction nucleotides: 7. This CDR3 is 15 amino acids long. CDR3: CASSIILTGVYGYTF. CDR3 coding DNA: TGTGCCAGTAGTATTATTCTGACAGGGGTCTATGGCTACACCTTC.

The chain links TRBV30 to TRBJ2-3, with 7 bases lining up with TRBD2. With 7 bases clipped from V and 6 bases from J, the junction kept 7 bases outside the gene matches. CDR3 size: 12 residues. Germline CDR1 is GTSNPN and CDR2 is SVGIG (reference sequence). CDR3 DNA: TGTGCCTTCGGGCTAGCGGTCGATACGCAGTATTTT. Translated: CAFGLAVDTQYF.

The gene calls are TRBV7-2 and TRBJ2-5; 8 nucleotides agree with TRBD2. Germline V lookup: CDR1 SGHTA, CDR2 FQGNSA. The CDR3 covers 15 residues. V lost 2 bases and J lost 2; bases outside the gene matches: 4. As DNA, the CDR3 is TGTGCCAGCAGCTTACAAGCGGGGGAGCAAGAGACCCAGTACTTC. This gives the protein CASSLQAGEQETQYF.

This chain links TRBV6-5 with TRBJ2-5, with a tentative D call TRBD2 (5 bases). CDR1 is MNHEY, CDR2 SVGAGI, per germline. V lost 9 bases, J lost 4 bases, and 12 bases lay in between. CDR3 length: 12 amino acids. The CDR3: CASWERGETQYF. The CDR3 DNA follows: TGTGCCAGTTGGGAGCGAGGAGAGACCCAGTACTTC.

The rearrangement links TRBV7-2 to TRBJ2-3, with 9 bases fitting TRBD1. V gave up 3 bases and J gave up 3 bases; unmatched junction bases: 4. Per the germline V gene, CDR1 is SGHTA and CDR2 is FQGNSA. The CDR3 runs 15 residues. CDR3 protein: CASSFRDRGTDTQYF. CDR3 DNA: TGTGCCAGCAGCTTCAGAGACAGGGGGACAGATACGCAGTATTTT.

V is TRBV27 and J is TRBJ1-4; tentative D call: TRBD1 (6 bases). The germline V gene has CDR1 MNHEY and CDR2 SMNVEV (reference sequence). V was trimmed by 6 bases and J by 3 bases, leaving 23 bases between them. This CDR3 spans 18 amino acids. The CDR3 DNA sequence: TGTGCCAGCAGCCAACTAGGGGGGGACGCCCTGGCTAATGAAAAACTGTTTTTT. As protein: CASSQLGGDALANEKLFF. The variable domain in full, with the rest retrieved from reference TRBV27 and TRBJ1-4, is EAQVTQNPRYLITVTGKKLTVTCSQNMNHEYMSWYRQDPGLGLRQIYYSMNVEVTDKGDVPEGYKVSRKEKRNFPLILESPSPNQTSLYFCASSQLGGDALANEKLFFGSGTQLSVL.

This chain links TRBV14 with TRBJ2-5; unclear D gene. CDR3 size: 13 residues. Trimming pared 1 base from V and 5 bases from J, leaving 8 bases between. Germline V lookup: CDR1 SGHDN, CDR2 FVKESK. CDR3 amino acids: CASSQGLSETQYF. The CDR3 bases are TGTGCCAGCAGCCAAGGTCTCTCCGAGACCCAGTACTTC.

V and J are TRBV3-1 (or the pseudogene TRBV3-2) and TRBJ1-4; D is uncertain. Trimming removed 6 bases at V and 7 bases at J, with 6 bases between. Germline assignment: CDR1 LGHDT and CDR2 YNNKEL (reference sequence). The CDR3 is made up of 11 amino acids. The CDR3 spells CASRLSEKLFF. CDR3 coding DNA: TGTGCCAGCAGGTTGAGTGAAAAACTGTTTTTT.

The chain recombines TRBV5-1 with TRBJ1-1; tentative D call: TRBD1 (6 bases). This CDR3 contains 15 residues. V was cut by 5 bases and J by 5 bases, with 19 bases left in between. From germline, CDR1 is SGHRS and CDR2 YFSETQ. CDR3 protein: CASRRAGVLMTEAFF. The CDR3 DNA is TGCGCCAGCAGGAGGGCAGGGGTGTTAATGACTGAAGCTTTCTTT.